The 8 T cell receptor beta chains in this list originate from one sample, sequenced in a study of T cells in Graves' hyperthyroidism and ophthalmopathy. Template material for amplifying TCR beta CDR3 regions consisted of RNA transcripts. The TCR CDR3 was amplified in a first-round RT-PCR using the HTBI primer set. TCRdb re-called the multiplex PCR reads through MiXCR, storing one row per CDR3 protein. This sample yields 600,000 or so distinct CDR3 sequences, of which 14% are seen a single time; less than 9% belongs to the top ten. Sequencing was carried out using blood. The receptors stem from a woman between 18 and 30 years old with Graves' ophthalmopathy.

V and J are TRBV28 and TRBJ1-4; 7 positions agree with TRBD1. Germline loops: CDR1 MDHEN, CDR2 SYDVKM. The CDR3 is 15 amino acids. The V gene end was trimmed by 6 bases and the J gene end by 3 bases; junction bases not matched to a gene: 7. Written as DNA, the CDR3 is TGTGCCAGCAGGCCGACAGGGATGGCTAATGAAAAACTGTTTTTT. Residues: CASRPTGMANEKLFF.

This clonotype has a handful of counts. The rearrangement joins TRBV20-1 to TRBJ2-5, with 8 bases matching TRBD2. Germline CDR1 DFQATT, CDR2 SNEGSKA (reference sequence). With 5 bases clipped from V and 5 bases from J, the junction kept 10 bases outside the gene matches. The CDR3 consists of 14 residues. The CDR3 DNA reads TGCAGTGCTTTATACCGGGAGGGCCGGGAGACCCAGTACTTC. Its translation is CSALYREGRETQYF.

The table lists this clonotype with many counts. The chain recombines TRBV2 with TRBJ1-5; 7 nucleotides line up with TRBD1. CDR1 is SNHLY, CDR2 FYNNEI, per germline. The CDR3 covers 13 residues. Trimming at V came to 7 bases and at J to 5 bases, leaving 5 bases not matched to a gene. The CDR3 sequence: CASKQGLYQPQHF. DNA of the CDR3: TGTGCCAGCAAACAGGGGCTCTATCAGCCCCAGCATTTT.

The rearrangement joins TRBV4-1 to TRBJ2-7, with 7 bases that match TRBD1. CDR3 size: 15 residues. Germline CDR1 MGHRA, CDR2 YSYEKL. The V gene end was trimmed by 3 bases and the J gene end by 2 bases; junction bases not matched to a gene: 7. This CDR3 reads CASSQHMTGTYEQYF. The CDR3 DNA is TGCGCCAGCAGCCAGCATATGACAGGGACCTACGAGCAGTACTTC.

V gene TRBV18 combines with J gene TRBJ2-7; 7 nucleotides line up with TRBD2. This CDR3 is built from 16 residues. The germline V gene has CDR1 KGHSH and CDR2 LQKENI. V trimming: 1 base; J trimming: 3 bases; junction bases outside the gene matches: 9. The CDR3: CASSPLLAEHNYEQYF. Here the CDR3 DNA reads TGTGCCAGCTCACCACTCCTAGCGGAACATAACTACGAGCAGTACTTC.

This clonotype occurred many times. This rearrangement joins TRBV7-3 to TRBJ1-1; D is uncertain. Trimming left V 0 bases short and J 0 bases short, with 5 bases between. This CDR3 spans 14 amino acids. In germline, CDR1 is SGHTA, CDR2 FQGTGA. CDR3 coding DNA: TGTGCCAGCAGCTTAACGATCATGAACACTGAAGCTTTCTTT. Translating gives CASSLTIMNTEAFF.

The chain combines TRBV2 with TRBJ2-4, with a tentative D call TRBD2 (5 bases). Germline-derived CDR1 and CDR2 are SNHLY and FYNNEI. The CDR3 covers 14 residues. V was trimmed by 8 bases and J by 3 bases, leaving 14 bases between them. The CDR3 protein is CASRYGIDKNIQYF. The CDR3 coding sequence is TGTGCCAGCCGGTACGGGATCGACAAAAACATTCAGTACTTC. Variable domain in full (rest from reference TRBV2 and TRBJ2-4): EPEVTQTPSHQVTQMGQEVILRCVPISNHLYFYWYRQILGQKVEFLVSFYNNEISEKSEIFDDQFSVERPDGSNFTLKIRSTKLEDSAMYFCASRYGIDKNIQYFGAGTRLSVL.

In its sample, this clonotype was seen many times. V usage is TRBV20-1 and J usage is TRBJ2-7; tentatively, D is TRBD1 or TRBD2 (5 bases each). CDR1 DFQATT and CDR2 SNEGSKA come from the germline V gene (reference sequence). Trimming took 0 bases from V and 7 from J, leaving 19 bases between them. The CDR3 length is 15 residues. For the CDR3, the DNA is TGCAGTGCTAGAGATGAGGGGTTAGACCTACGAGAGCAGTACTTC. It is translated as CSARDEGLDLREQYF.